This T cell receptor (beta chain) was documented in a study of blood T cells in healthy people across ages. Regarding the study as a whole: Researchers judged that diversity estimates from one million T cells fell short of true values. The lack of PBMC sorting stopped any conclusive naive versus antigen-experienced comparison.

Caucasian, healthy and from Russia, the donors were aged between roughly 6 and 95. Total RNA amounts of at least 6 micrograms were extracted per sample. The use of a sample-barcoded 5' primer and a J-beta primer mix characterized a second PCR of about 7 to 12 cycles. One entry per CDR3 protein, called by TCRdb with MiXCR from the 5' RACE reads. The table records around 990,000 distinct CDR3 sequences, less than 45% of them present only once. A note on this clonotype: Its specificity is unknown.

The CDR3 is made up of 14 amino acids. V dropped 4 bases and J dropped 1 base, with 11 bases sitting between them. Looked up from germline, CDR1 is SGDLS and CDR2 is YYNGEE. The sequenced sample consisted of blood. The chain combines TRBV9 with TRBJ1-1; unclear D gene. The source is a man in his late teens or twenties in good health. Here the CDR3 reads CASSPRPANTEAFF. CDR3 bases: TGTGCCAGCAGCCCCAGACCCGCGAACACTGAAGCTTTCTTT.